Listed below are T cell receptor beta chains from one sample, sequenced in a study of OX40 agonist ivuxolimab in advanced cancers. Method: immunoSEQ multiplex PCR; TCRdb's copy keeps in-frame clones and lacks some. This sample has more than 50,000 clones, with roughly 88% found just once. The input for sequencing was CD4+ or CD8+ T cells sorted from blood, taken in a trial of the OX40 agonist ivuxolimab. The receptors were sampled from an adult with an advanced solid tumor such as melanoma, head and neck, liver or kidney cancer. The CDR3 runs from the conserved cysteine through the conserved F or W. The D gene is left open where the match is weak. Size is omitted from some rows. Given values are once, few, many or a class for expanded clones.

-,TRBV5-1,-,TRBJ2-6,TGCGCCAGCAGCTTGGCCTACGGGACCGACCCGTCCTCTGGGGCCAACGTCCTGACTTTC,CASSLAYGTDPSSGANVLTF
once,TRBV19,TRBD1,TRBJ2-7,TGTGCCAGTAGTATGTGGCAGGGGGCGCGTGAGCAGTACTTC,CASSMWQGAREQYF
few,TRBV19,-,TRBJ2-7,TGTGCCAGTAGTCGTCAGGGTGCCTACGAGCAGTACTTC,CASSRQGAYEQYF
-,TRBV11-2,-,TRBJ2-2,TGTGCCAGCAGCCCCTTAACGAACACCGGGGAGCTGTTTTTT,CASSPLTNTGELFF
once,TRBV6-1,-,TRBJ1-1,TGTGCCAGCAGCGACTCGTGGGGCACTGAAGCTTTCTTT,CASSDSWGTEAFF
-,TRBV4-1,-,TRBJ1-5,TGCGCCAGCAGCCAAGATAATTTCGGTCAGCCCCAGCATTTT,CASSQDNFGQPQHF
-,TRBV7-3,-,TRBJ2-2,TGTGCCAGCAGCCAGGCACCGAACACCGGGGAGCTGTTTTTT,CASSQAPNTGELFF
-,TRBV7-8,-,TRBJ2-1,TGTGCCAGCAGCTTAGCGGGGTCTGGGGATGAGCAGTTCTTC,CASSLAGSGDEQFF
-,TRBV18,TRBD1,TRBJ2-3,TGTGCCAGCTCACCATCCTGGACAGGGGGCGCAGATACGCAGTATTTT,CASSPSWTGGADTQYF
once,TRBV10-3,-,TRBJ1-1,TGTGCCATCCGGGATCTAGTGAACACTGAAGCTTTCTTT,CAIRDLVNTEAFF
-,TRBV4-3,-,TRBJ1-3,TGCGCCAGCAGCCCAGATAATTGGGGAAACACCATATATTTT,CASSPDNWGNTIYF
few,TRBV4-2,-,TRBJ1-1,TGTGCCAGCAGCCAAGAGAGGCAGGGACGGGAAGCTTTCTTT,CASSQERQGREAFF
-,TRBV19,TRBD1,TRBJ1-5,TGTGCCAGTAGTATAGGATTAGGGACAGGGAATCAGCCCCAGCATTTT,CASSIGLGTGNQPQHF
-,TRBV29-1,-,TRBJ2-2,TGCAGCGCTTTGGGGGAAAGTTCGAATACCGGGGAGCTGTTTTTT,CSALGESSNTGELFF
-,TRBV19,TRBD1,TRBJ1-6,TGTGCCAGTAGGCAGGGGGGTAATTCACCCCTCCACTTT,CASRQGGNSPLHF
-,TRBV7-9,-,TRBJ2-5,TGTGCCAGCAGCTTCGGACTGGGCCCTGGAGAGCAGTACTTC,CASSFGLGPGEQYF
-,TRBV11-2,-,TRBJ1-2,TGTGCCAGCAGCTTACAAACAGGGTATGGCTACACCTTC,CASSLQTGYGYTF
-,TRBV5-8,-,TRBJ1-3,TGTGCCAGCAGCTTAAACTTGTCCGGAAACACCATATATTTT,CASSLNLSGNTIYF
-,TRBV27,-,TRBJ2-7,TGTGCCAGCAGTCTACTCCAGGGACCCCAGTACTTC,CASSLLQGPQYF
-,TRBV5-4,TRBD1,TRBJ2-7,TGTGCCAGCAGCCGAGCGGACAGGCCAACGGGGTACGAGCAGTACTTC,CASSRADRPTGYEQYF
-,TRBV7-2,-,TRBJ2-5,TGTGCCAGCAGCCGTGGGACGGAAGAGACCCAGTACTTC,CASSRGTEETQYF
-,TRBV28,-,TRBJ1-4,TGTGCCAGCAGTTCGGAGATTAATGAAAAACTGTTTTTT,CASSSEINEKLFF
few,TRBV6-5,-,TRBJ2-7,TGTGCCAGCAGCTACAATGGGGGGACCTACGAGCAGTACTTC,CASSYNGGTYEQYF
-,TRBV6-6,-,TRBJ2-5,TGTGCCAGCATCGACCGGGTGTCCCAAGAGACCCAGTACTTC,CASIDRVSQETQYF